This T cell receptor (beta chain) appears in the sequencing data of a study of post-analysis software for immune sequencing data. About the research overall: Included among the disease courses, which were recorded for the cohort, were relapsing-remitting, secondary progressive and progressive-relapsing multiple sclerosis.

The CDR3 loop spans 13 amino acids. The J segment lost 4 bases and the V segment lost 6 bases, leaving 8 bases of the junction unmatched. CDR1 is DFQATT, CDR2 SNEGSKA, per germline (reference sequence). Study outcomes and limitations: With F measure, samples from one preparation batch clustered together strongly. Significantly lower normalized Chao1 diversity was found in patients with multiple sclerosis relative to controls. TRBV5-6, TRBV5-1 and TRBV20-1 belonged to a set of five TRBV segments that were more frequent in patients than controls.

Incorporated into the TCR beta cDNA libraries were unique molecular identifiers, which served to reduce PCR and sequencing biases. TCRdb called the PCR reads again in MiXCR, with one record for every CDR3 protein. The table shows about 810,000 distinct CDR3 sequences, with approximately 53% occurring only once. Details on this clonotype: Its target is unknown.

This rearrangement joins TRBV20-1 to TRBJ1-2, with 7 bases fitting TRBD1. This sequence was found in a girl between 10 and 17 years old with multiple sclerosis. The material sequenced was blood. This chain's CDR3 is CSAIPGGTYGYTF. The CDR3 DNA sequence: TGCAGTGCAATTCCAGGGGGAACCTATGGCTACACCTTC.